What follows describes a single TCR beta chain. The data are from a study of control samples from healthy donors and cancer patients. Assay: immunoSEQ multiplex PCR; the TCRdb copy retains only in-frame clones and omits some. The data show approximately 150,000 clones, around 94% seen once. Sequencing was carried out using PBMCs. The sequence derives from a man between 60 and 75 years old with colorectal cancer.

In nucleotides, the CDR3 is TGTGCCAGCAGTGAATCGGTCAGGGGCATGTGGGATACGCAGTATTTT. This sequence encodes CASSESVRGMWDTQYF. The chain carries TRBV25-1 and TRBJ2-3, with a weak D call TRBD1 (6 bases). Trimming cost V 1 base and J 6 bases, with 17 bases left between them. This CDR3 contains 16 residues. Germline CDR1 and CDR2: MGHDK and SYGVNS.